This TCR beta chain was captured in a study of regulatory T cells in long-lasting Graves disease. Study-wide results and limits: Persistent-disease Graves' patients showed less TCR diversity than new cases. Favoring TRBV28, TRBJ1-2 and TRBJ2-5 was a feature seen in persistent disease.

The TCR beta library used iRepertoire HTBI primers with Arm-PCR amplification of CDR3. Per the original data handling: Taken together, the samples had 55 to 70 TRBV and 13 to 15 TRBJ segments identified. TCRdb redid the calling of the multiplex PCR reads with MiXCR, one entry per CDR3 protein. These V and J calls are TCRdb output, not the study's own analysis. The sample gives fewer than 450,000 distinct CDR3 sequences, 20% to 25% of which show up once; approximately 25% is in the top ten. Germline V gene lookup returns CDR1 DFQATT and CDR2 SNEGSKA (reference sequence). CDR3 length: 15 amino acids. V was cut by 0 bases and J by 1 base, with 10 bases left in between. With regard to this clonotype: The antigen is unknown.

As for time point: persistent/refractory GD, antithyroid drugs over 5 years with positive TRAb. TCR sequences were obtained from RNA taken from PBMCs. Sequencing used peripheral blood mononuclear cells (PBMCs), obtained when the disease was refractory, from a patient treated with antithyroid drugs. The clonotype originates from a female donor with Graves disease. The V and J genes are TRBV20-1 and TRBJ2-1, with D perhaps TRBD2 (6 bases). Here the CDR3 reads CSARDVAVSYNEQFF. CDR3 sequence (DNA): TGCAGTGCTAGAGATGTAGCGGTTTCCTACAATGAGCAGTTCTTC.